This passage covers 27 T cell receptor beta chains from one sample sequenced in a study of shared clonotypes between healthy human individuals. Sequencing used immunoSEQ multiplex PCR; TCRdb keeps in-frame clones, though not all of them. The top ten clones hold roughly 0.9% of a sample with some 1.1 million clones, about 80% of them seen once. Sequenced sample: memory CD4+ T cells from PBMCs. Subset in this sample: CD45RA-negative fraction. These receptors all come from a man younger than 35 in good health. Some clones in this sample may be carry-over from other donors' samples.

A few counts support this clone. Other DNA sequences in the sample encode the same CDR3. The V and J genes are TRBV19 and TRBJ2-3, with a weak D call TRBD1 (5 bases). In germline, CDR1 is LNHDA, CDR2 SQIVND (reference sequence). There are 14 residues in the CDR3. Trimming removed 11 bases at V and 3 bases at J, with 18 bases between. The CDR3: CAAKGAVGTDTQYF. The DNA of the CDR3 is TGTGCCGCAAAAGGGGCGGTGGGTACAGATACGCAGTATTTT.

This clone was detected only a few times. This chain uses TRBV9 with TRBJ2-3; D gene ambiguous. Germline CDR1 SGDLS, CDR2 YYNGEE. The CDR3 has 12 residues. Trimming shortened V by 3 bases and J by 9 bases, and 11 bases separated the two germline ends. The chain's CDR3 is CASSADLGTQYF. Here the CDR3 DNA reads TGTGCCAGCAGCGCCGATCTTGGGACGCAGTATTTT.

The chain links TRBV29-1 to TRBJ2-2; 12 bases fit TRBD1. J lost 4 bases, V lost 4 bases, and 10 bases had no gene match. The germline V gene encodes CDR1 SQVTM and CDR2 ANQGSEA. The CDR3 runs to 17 residues. The CDR3 reads CSVVYGTGGSGTGELFF. As DNA, the CDR3 is TGCAGCGTTGTCTATGGGACAGGGGGCTCAGGCACCGGGGAGCTGTTTTTT.

This rearrangement joins TRBV6-1 to TRBJ1-2; 8 positions match TRBD1. This CDR3 contains 13 residues. CDR1 is MNHNS, CDR2 SASEGT, per germline. After removal of 2 bases from V and 8 bases from J, the junction contained 4 bases not matched to a gene. The CDR3 DNA sequence: TGTGCCAGCAGTGAACGGTGGACAGGGGGCTACACCTTC. It translates to CASSERWTGGYTF.

The chain carries TRBV28 and TRBJ1-2; 9 positions match TRBD1. Per germline, CDR1 MDHEN and CDR2 SYDVKM. The CDR3 is 13 amino acids. The V segment lost 7 bases and the J segment 4 bases; nucleotides outside the gene matches: 4. DNA of the CDR3: TGTGCCAGCATGGGGACAGGGACCTATGGCTACACCTTC. Residues: CASMGTGTYGYTF.

This clone was recorded only once. The genes are TRBV7-9 and TRBJ2-1; D is ambiguous. In germline, CDR1 is SEHNR, CDR2 FQNEAQ (reference sequence). This CDR3 has 11 residues. The ends were cut back, 2 bases at V and 14 bases at J, with 10 bases in the middle. CDR3 region: CASSLIEEKFF. DNA for the CDR3: TGTGCCAGCAGCTTAATTGAAGAGAAGTTCTTC.

This clone showed up many times. This rearrangement joins TRBV7-2 to TRBJ2-7; TRBD2 might be the D (6 bases). CDR1 and CDR2 (germline): SGHTA, FQGNSA. The CDR3 loop spans 15 amino acids. V was shortened by 6 bases and J by 4 bases, with 19 bases between the two germline ends. The CDR3 here is CASRPSRDLPYEQYF. In DNA form, the CDR3 reads TGTGCCAGCAGACCTAGCAGGGACTTGCCATACGAGCAGTACTTC.

This clone appeared many times. The same CDR3 arises from other DNA sequences in this sample as well. The chain uses TRBV6-1 and TRBJ1-5; TRBD1 matches 7 bases. This CDR3 spans 15 amino acids. Germline V gives CDR1 MNHNS, CDR2 SASEGT. J lost 1 base, V lost 5 bases, and 5 bases had no gene match. The CDR3 here is CASSLSTGSNQPQHF. The DNA of the CDR3 is TGTGCCAGCAGTCTCTCGACAGGGAGCAATCAGCCCCAGCATTTT.

The V gene is TRBV28, the J gene TRBJ1-2; 7 nucleotides line up with TRBD1. This CDR3 comprises 15 residues. Germline CDR1 reads MDHEN; CDR2 reads SYDVKM. V was clipped by 4 bases and J by 7 bases; unmatched bases: 12. Written as DNA, the CDR3 is TGTGCCAGCAGTTCCCCCAGGGGGGGGCAGCCTGGCTACACCTTC. It codes for CASSSPRGGQPGYTF.

This chain connects TRBV6-4 to TRBJ2-2; D gene uncertain. CDR1 MRHNA and CDR2 SNTAGT come from the germline V gene. V lost 6 bases and J lost 3, with 11 bases in between. This CDR3 is 14 amino acids long. The CDR3 nucleotides are TGTGCCAGCAGCCCCGGTTACCACACCGGGGAGCTGTTTTTT. Translation: CASSPGYHTGELFF.

The chain couples TRBV28 to TRBJ2-1, with 15 bases matching TRBD2. V lost 2 bases to trimming and J lost 9 bases; unmatched junction nucleotides: 2. Germline V gene lookup returns CDR1 MDHEN and CDR2 SYDVKM. There are 15 residues in the CDR3. CDR3 bases: TGTGCCAGCAGTTTAGGGACTAGCGGGAGGCGTGAGCAGTTCTTC. This gives the protein CASSLGTSGRREQFF.

This clone was seen only a few times. The V gene is TRBV11-3, the J gene TRBJ2-2; 9 bases fit TRBD1. After removal of 5 bases from V and 5 bases from J, the junction contained 15 bases not matched to a gene. Germline CDR1 and CDR2: SGHNT and YENEEA. The CDR3 extends over 18 amino acids. The CDR3 nucleotides read TGTGCCAGCAGCCCGGGACAGGGCGTATTCCGAGGGACCGGGGAGCTGTTTTTT. Translation gives CASSPGQGVFRGTGELFF. The full variable domain, in which reference TRBV11-3 and TRBJ2-2 provide the parts outside the CDR3, is EAGVVQSPRYKIIEKKQPVAFWCNPISGHNTLYWYLQNLGQGPELLIRYENEEAVDDSQLPKDRFSAERLKGVDSTLKIQPAELGDSAVYLCASSPGQGVFRGTGELFFGEGSRLTVL.

This chain connects TRBV7-2 to TRBJ1-1; no clear D. Trimming stripped 1 base from V and 1 base from J, with 10 bases between. The V gene's germline CDR1 is SGHTA and CDR2 FQGNSA. CDR3 length equals 15 residues. CDR3 region: CASSLVDGRNTEAFF. CDR3 nucleotides: TGTGCCAGCAGCTTAGTTGATGGCAGGAACACTGAAGCTTTCTTT.

The chain combines TRBV2 with TRBJ2-2; TRBD2 is a possible D gene (6 bases). V lost 5 bases and J 5 bases, leaving 15 bases between the germline ends. The CDR3 covers 15 residues. Germline V lookup: CDR1 SNHLY, CDR2 FYNNEI. For the CDR3, the DNA is TGTGCCAGCAGTTGGAGGGGTCCGGGAACCGGGGAGCTGTTTTTT. Residues: CASSWRGPGTGELFF.

This sequence joins TRBV6-5 and TRBJ1-2; no clear D. Trimming stripped 0 bases from V and 7 bases from J, with 18 bases between. This CDR3 has 16 amino acids. Germline V gene data show CDR1 as MNHEY and CDR2 as SVGAGI. The CDR3 DNA sequence: TGTGCCAGCAGTTACTCGATGTCCGCTGGCTCTGGTGGCTACACCTTC. Amino acids: CASSYSMSAGSGGYTF.

This chain connects TRBV13 to TRBJ2-5, with a weak D call TRBD2 (6 bases). Germline V gene lookup returns CDR1 PRHDT and CDR2 FYEKMQ (reference sequence). This CDR3 is 13 amino acids long. V dropped 5 bases and J dropped 5 bases, with 12 bases sitting between them. The CDR3: CASSPGRRETQYF. The CDR3 DNA follows: TGTGCCAGCAGCCCCGGGAGACGGGAGACCCAGTACTTC.

A remark on this clone: In the same sample, other DNA sequences code for this CDR3. The J gene is TRBJ1-2, the V gene TRBV5-4; TRBD1 matches 7 bases. The CDR3 spans 13 residues. Germline V CDR1 and CDR2: SGHNT, YYREEE (reference sequence). V gave up 5 bases and J gave up 6 bases; unmatched junction bases: 7. Here the CDR3 reads CASSRDRENGYTF. The CDR3 DNA reads TGTGCCAGCAGTCGAGACAGGGAGAATGGCTACACCTTC.

This clone occurred a few times. This specimen includes other DNA sequences encoding the same CDR3. This chain joins TRBV28 and TRBJ1-2; D uncertain. The CDR3 consists of 12 residues. Trimming shortened V by 2 bases and J by 3 bases, and 4 bases separated the two germline ends. In germline, CDR1 is MDHEN, CDR2 SYDVKM. The CDR3 sequence: CASSLADYGYTF. The CDR3, as DNA: TGTGCCAGCAGTTTAGCAGACTATGGCTACACCTTC.

CDR3 bases: TGTAGTGGGGCAGGGGACGGCTACACCTTC. The encoded protein is CSGAGDGYTF. V usage is TRBV6-4 and J usage is TRBJ1-2, with D maybe TRBD1 (6 bases). The CDR3 consists of 10 residues. Germline values: CDR1 MRHNA, CDR2 SNTAGT.

The chain combines TRBV4-1 with TRBJ2-4; maybe TRBD2 (6 bases). V dropped 4 bases and J dropped 6 bases, with 19 bases sitting between them. The CDR3 totals 16 residues. Germline-derived CDR1 and CDR2 are MGHRA and YSYEKL. This chain's CDR3 is CASSLTYRELGNIQYF. The CDR3, as DNA: TGCGCCAGCAGCCTAACTTACCGGGAGCTGGGAAACATTCAGTACTTC.

In the case of this clone: Other DNA sequences in the sample encode the same CDR3. The chain carries TRBV30 and TRBJ2-5; D ambiguous. Germline assignment: CDR1 GTSNPN and CDR2 SVGIG (reference sequence). The CDR3 is 10 residues long. The V end lost 1 base, the J end lost 5 bases, and 2 bases lay between the germline ends. CDR3 sequence: CAWSAETQYF. CDR3 DNA sequence: TGTGCCTGGAGTGCTGAGACCCAGTACTTC.

This clone has at least ten counts. This chain joins TRBV13 and TRBJ2-5; 8 nucleotides match TRBD2. The CDR3 contains 14 residues. Germline V lookup: CDR1 PRHDT, CDR2 FYEKMQ (reference sequence). Trimming removed 5 bases from V and 4 bases from J; junction bases left unmatched: 6. The DNA of the CDR3 is TGTGCCAGCAGCCAACGGGAGGGCGCAGAGACCCAGTACTTC. Protein sequence: CASSQREGAETQYF.

V and J are TRBV6-6 and TRBJ2-7; D not certain. V was trimmed by 8 bases and J by 6 bases, leaving 20 bases between them. The CDR3 is made up of 14 amino acids. Per germline, CDR1 MNHNY and CDR2 SVGAGI (reference sequence). CDR3 sequence reads: CASLAGVGNSEQYF. The CDR3 DNA follows: TGTGCCAGCCTCGCCGGAGTGGGGAATAGCGAGCAGTACTTC.

This clone was observed a handful of times. This rearrangement joins TRBV28 to TRBJ2-7, with 8 bases fitting TRBD2. In germline, CDR1 is MDHEN, CDR2 SYDVKM. Trimming at V came to 7 bases and at J to 3 bases, leaving 20 bases not matched to a gene. There are 18 residues in the CDR3. CDR3 sequence reads: CASTTGGAQSYQVYEQYF. CDR3 bases: TGTGCCAGCACCACCGGGGGGGCGCAGTCCTACCAGGTCTACGAGCAGTACTTC. Looking up the rest from reference TRBV28 and TRBJ2-7 gives the full variable domain: DVKVTQSSRYLVKRTGEKVFLECVQDMDHENMFWYRQDPGLGLRLIYFSYDVKMKEKGDIPEGYSVSREKKERFSLILESASTNQTSMYLCASTTGGAQSYQVYEQYFGPGTRLTVT.

This clone came up once. V is TRBV7-2 and J is TRBJ1-2; D not resolved. The CDR3 runs 12 residues. The germline CDR1 and CDR2 sequences are SGHTA and FQGNSA. V dropped 5 bases and J dropped 4 bases, with 8 bases sitting between them. The CDR3 is CASSLYTYGYTF. In nucleotides, the CDR3 is TGTGCCAGCAGCCTCTACACCTATGGCTACACCTTC.

On this clone itself: A single base separates this from a much larger clone, so it may be a read error. The identical CDR3 is also encoded by other nucleotide sequences in the sample. J is TRBJ2-7 and V is TRBV6-5; TRBD1 matches 7 bases. CDR1 and CDR2 (germline): MNHEY, SVGAGI. This CDR3 is 12 amino acids long. V shed 6 bases, J shed 4 bases, and the junction held 3 bases outside the gene matches. CDR3 sequence reads: CASRRQGYEQYF. CDR3 bases: TGTGCCAGCAGACGACAGGGTTACGAGCAGTACTTC.

Points on this clone: This may stem from a read error, because a much larger clone lies one nucleotide away. At the DNA level, this CDR3 is encoded by other sequences in the same sample as well. J is TRBJ2-1 and V is TRBV5-4; D is undetermined. V gave up 0 bases and J gave up 5 bases, with 6 bases separating them. The CDR3 is 13 amino acids. Germline loops: CDR1 SGHNT, CDR2 YYREEE (reference sequence). The CDR3 DNA is TGTGCCAGCAGCTTGGGCAGGAACAATGAGCAGTTCTTC. Translated, it gives CASSLGRNNEQFF.